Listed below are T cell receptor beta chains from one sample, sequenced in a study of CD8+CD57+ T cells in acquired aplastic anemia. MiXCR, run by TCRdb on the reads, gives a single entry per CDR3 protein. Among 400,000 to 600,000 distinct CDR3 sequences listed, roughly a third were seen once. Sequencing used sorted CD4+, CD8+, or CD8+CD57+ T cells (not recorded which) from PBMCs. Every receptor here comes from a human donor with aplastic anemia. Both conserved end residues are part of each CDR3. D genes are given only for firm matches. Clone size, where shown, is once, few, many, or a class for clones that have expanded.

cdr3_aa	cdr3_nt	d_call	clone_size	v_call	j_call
CASSEVEGHSPLHF	TGTGCCAGCAGTGAAGTAGAGGGGCATTCACCCCTCCACTTT	-	few	TRBV6-1	TRBJ1-6
CAYTITTGYEQYF	TGTGCCTACACGATAACAACAGGCTACGAGCAGTACTTC	-	-	TRBV30	TRBJ2-7
CASSLQRGGGTDTQYF	TGTGCCAGCAGCTTGCAGCGGGGGGGAGGGACAGATACGCAGTATTTT	TRBD2	many	TRBV7-2	TRBJ2-3
CAGTTRWGRTEAFF	TGTGCCGGCACCACCAGGTGGGGGAGAACTGAAGCTTTCTTT	-	-	TRBV6-1	TRBJ1-1
CASSEWGMGAGTEAFF	TGTGCCAGCAGTGAATGGGGTATGGGGGCAGGAACTGAAGCTTTCTTT	-	few	TRBV2	TRBJ1-1
CASSLTRTDSYEQYF	TGTGCCAGCTCACTCACCCGGACGGATTCCTACGAGCAGTACTTC	-	few	TRBV18	TRBJ2-7
CASSKGQGDGYTF	TGTGCCAGTAGTAAAGGGCAGGGAGATGGCTACACCTTC	-	many	TRBV19	TRBJ1-2
CASTPVNSDQPQHF	TGTGCCAGCACCCCGGTAAATAGCGATCAGCCCCAGCATTTT	-	few	TRBV2	TRBJ1-5
CATRAGGLEEKLFF	TGTGCCACCAGGGCGGGGGGATTAGAAGAAAAACTGTTTTTT	-	many	TRBV15	TRBJ1-4
CATGQWGGRDTDTQYF	TGTGCCACCGGCCAATGGGGCGGGAGGGACACAGATACGCAGTATTTT	TRBD2	-	TRBV10-3	TRBJ2-3
CASSSGTSGYTF	TGTGCCAGCAGTTCCGGGACATCGGGCTACACCTTC	-	few	TRBV7-2	TRBJ1-2
CASSPPVGTQYF	TGTGCCAGCAGCCCCCCCGTAGGTACGCAGTATTTT	-	few	TRBV13	TRBJ2-3
CASTLDWDSNQPQHF	TGTGCCAGCACCCTCGACTGGGATAGCAATCAGCCCCAGCATTTT	-	many	TRBV9	TRBJ1-5
CASSSSAQGQKPGGYTF	TGTGCCAGCAGTTCCTCAGCTCAGGGTCAAAAACCGGGTGGCTACACCTTC	-	few	TRBV6-5	TRBJ1-2
CASTSQTYEKYF	TGTGCCAGCACCTCGCAGACCTACGAGAAGTACTTC	-	once	TRBV7-2	TRBJ2-7
CASSYGTQGANEQFF	TGTGCCAGCAGTTACGGGACCCAGGGTGCCAATGAGCAGTTCTTC	-	-	TRBV2	TRBJ2-1
CASRSPGLAGGTTYYEQYF	TGTGCCAGCAGGTCACCGGGACTAGCGGGAGGGACCACCTACTACGAGCAGTACTTC	TRBD2	-	TRBV25-1	TRBJ2-7
CASSLNANTEAFF	TGTGCTAGCAGCTTGAATGCGAACACTGAAGCTTTCTTT	-	many	TRBV7-7	TRBJ1-1
CASSGVTRITDTQYF	TGTGCCAGCAGCGGAGTTACTAGAATCACAGATACGCAGTATTTT	-	-	TRBV14	TRBJ2-3
CASRPGWAGYTF	TGTGCCAGTCGCCCCGGGTGGGCGGGCTACACCTTC	-	-	TRBV2	TRBJ1-2
CASSLDPLSGANVLTF	TGTGCCAGCAGCTTAGATCCCCTCTCTGGGGCCAACGTCCTGACTTTC	-	-	TRBV11-2	TRBJ2-6
CSAKGHPAVTQYF	TGCAGCGCCAAGGGGCACCCGGCGGTGACCCAGTACTTC	-	-	TRBV29-1	TRBJ2-5
CASSQDRDAPQHF	TGTGCCAGTAGCCAGGACAGGGACGCGCCCCAGCATTTT	TRBD1	many	TRBV19	TRBJ1-5
CASSLYRADTEAFF	TGTGCCAGCAGCTTATACAGGGCGGACACTGAAGCTTTCTTT	-	few	TRBV7-3	TRBJ1-1
CASSKGPVNTEAFF	TGTGCCAGTAGCAAGGGGCCTGTGAACACTGAAGCTTTCTTT	-	many	TRBV19	TRBJ1-1
CAISDRQKETQYF	TGTGCCATCAGTGATAGGCAAAAAGAGACCCAGTACTTC	-	few	TRBV10-3	TRBJ2-5
CATSDPAANYGYTF	TGTGCCACCAGTGATCCCGCCGCTAACTATGGCTACACCTTC	-	-	TRBV24-1	TRBJ1-2
CASSIVSMNTEAFF	TGTGCCAGTAGTATAGTGAGCATGAACACTGAAGCTTTCTTT	-	few	TRBV19	TRBJ1-1
CASSRTSGRGGETQYF	TGTGCCAGCAGCCGGACTAGCGGGAGAGGGGGAGAGACCCAGTACTTC	TRBD2	few	TRBV9	TRBJ2-5
CSARPPGPNTEAFF	TGCAGTGCTAGACCGCCCGGGCCTAACACTGAAGCTTTCTTT	-	-	TRBV20-1	TRBJ1-1
CASSQHIDQPQHF	TGCGCCAGCAGCCAACACATTGATCAGCCCCAGCATTTT	-	many	TRBV4-3	TRBJ1-5
CSVGGVNTDTQYF	TGCAGCGTTGGCGGGGTTAACACAGATACGCAGTATTTT	-	many	TRBV29-1	TRBJ2-3
CATGDSYNSPLHF	TGTGCCACAGGGGACAGCTATAATTCACCCCTCCACTTT	TRBD1	-	TRBV10-3	TRBJ1-6
CASRHTGTANTEAFF	TGTGCCAGCAGACATACAGGGACGGCGAACACTGAAGCTTTCTTT	-	few	TRBV2	TRBJ1-1
CSVGGGKDYGYTF	TGCAGCGTTGGGGGGGGAAAAGACTATGGCTACACCTTC	-	-	TRBV29-1	TRBJ1-2
CASSLGMGGNYGYTF	TGTGCCAGCAGCTTAGGCATGGGGGGGAACTATGGCTACACCTTC	-	few	TRBV5-8	TRBJ1-2
CASSQDWASGEAFF	TGTGCCAGCAGCCAAGATTGGGCCTCTGGTGAAGCTTTCTTT	-	-	TRBV14	TRBJ1-1
CASSYPIVINSPLHF	TGTGCCAGCAGTTACCCCATCGTAATAAATTCACCCCTCCACTTT	-	many	TRBV6-5	TRBJ1-6
CASSESGQGNGYTF	TGTGCCAGCAGTGAGTCGGGACAGGGGAATGGCTACACCTTC	TRBD1	-	TRBV25-1	TRBJ1-2
CASTRDREGYSNQPQHF	TGTGCCAGTACCCGGGACAGGGAAGGTTATAGCAATCAGCCCCAGCATTTT	TRBD1	-	TRBV19	TRBJ1-5
CASSLRAGGEGPQHF	TGTGCCAGCAGTTTACGGGCAGGGGGGGAGGGGCCCCAGCATTTT	TRBD1	few	TRBV2	TRBJ1-5
CAISVGADEQYF	TGTGCCATCAGTGTGGGGGCCGATGAGCAGTATTTT	-	-	TRBV10-3	TRBJ2-3
CASSGLLQGTDTQYF	TGTGCCAGCAGCGGATTACTACAGGGTACAGATACGCAGTATTTT	-	few	TRBV9	TRBJ2-3
CAWLQEDYGYTF	TGTGCCTGGTTACAAGAGGACTATGGCTACACCTTC	-	many	TRBV30	TRBJ1-2
CASSFTVNSPLHF	TGTGCCAGCAGCTTTACGGTGAATTCACCCCTCCACTTT	-	many	TRBV7-2	TRBJ1-6
CASSLGLAGSEVGNSTDTQYF	TGTGCCAGCAGCTTAGGACTAGCGGGGTCAGAGGTGGGCAACAGCACAGATACGCAGTATTTT	TRBD2	-	TRBV13	TRBJ2-3
CSARESGRMYNEQFF	TGCAGTGCTAGAGAGAGCGGGAGAATGTACAATGAGCAGTTCTTC	TRBD2	-	TRBV20-1	TRBJ2-1
CASSRWDRVENTIYF	TGTGCCAGCAGCAGATGGGACAGGGTGGAAAACACCATATATTTT	TRBD1	few	TRBV14	TRBJ1-3
CATSRDRGQGMDEQYF	TGTGCCACCAGCAGAGATCGAGGGCAGGGTATGGACGAGCAGTACTTC	-	few	TRBV15	TRBJ2-7
CASSHGRGYTF	TGTGCCAGCAGTCACGGACGGGGCTACACCTTC	-	-	TRBV6-2/TRBV6-3	TRBJ1-2
CASSLWGDYGYTF	TGTGCCAGCAGCTTATGGGGTGACTATGGCTACACCTTC	-	few	TRBV5-6	TRBJ1-2